Below are 32 T cell receptor beta chains sequenced from a single sample in a study of OX40 agonist ivuxolimab in advanced cancers. Assay used: immunoSEQ multiplex PCR; TCRdb lists only in-frame clones, some missing. The sample consists of about 100,000 clones, about 84% of them appearing once. The material was CD4+ or CD8+ T cells sorted from blood, obtained in a trial of the OX40 agonist ivuxolimab. Source of these receptors: an adult with an advanced solid tumor such as melanoma, head and neck, liver or kidney cancer.

This clone came up a few times. This chain uses TRBV9 with TRBJ1-3; no reliable D call. This CDR3 is 16 amino acids long. V lost 2 bases to trimming and J lost 2 bases, with 14 bases between them. Germline values: CDR1 SGDLS, CDR2 YYNGEE. The CDR3 sequence is CASSVGTSLAGNTIYF. The CDR3 DNA reads TGTGCCAGCAGCGTGGGCACTTCCCTCGCTGGAAACACCATATATTTT.

This sequence joins TRBV6-1 and TRBJ2-5, with 12 bases that match TRBD2. CDR1 is MNHNS, CDR2 SASEGT, per germline. The CDR3 extends over 18 amino acids. V dropped 2 bases and J dropped 5; count of bases not matched to a gene: 12. DNA of the CDR3: TGTGCCAGCAGTGAATATCGGCTAGCGGGAGGGGGTAAGGAGACCCAGTACTTC. It encodes CASSEYRLAGGGKETQYF.

The V call is TRBV6-1, the J call TRBJ1-5; perhaps TRBD1 as D (6 bases). V shed 0 bases and J shed 7 bases, with 13 bases lying between them. CDR1 is MNHNS and CDR2 is SASEGT in the germline V gene. This CDR3 contains 15 residues. Here the CDR3 reads CASSEALGGWQPQHF. DNA for the CDR3: TGTGCCAGCAGTGAAGCATTGGGGGGCTGGCAGCCCCAGCATTTT.

The V and J genes are TRBV5-6 and TRBJ1-1; 8 bases are shared with TRBD1. The CDR3 has 15 amino acids. The J segment lost 5 bases and the V segment lost 1 base, leaving 7 bases of the junction unmatched. CDR1 and CDR2 (germline): SGHDT, YYEEEE. CDR3 residues: CASSLILDRDTEAFF. DNA for the CDR3: TGTGCCAGCAGCTTGATATTGGACAGGGATACTGAAGCTTTCTTT.

The chain recombines TRBV18 with TRBJ2-1; no reliable D call. Trimming left V 0 bases short and J 0 bases short, with 12 bases between. Germline CDR1 is KGHSH and CDR2 is LQKENI. The CDR3 runs to 17 residues. The CDR3 DNA sequence: TGTGCCAGCTCACCACCGGCAAAAAGCAGCTCCTACAATGAGCAGTTCTTC. Protein: CASSPPAKSSSYNEQFF.

This clone was observed a single time. The chain recombines TRBV6-5 with TRBJ2-1; 9 nucleotides match TRBD1. After removal of 6 bases from V and 8 bases from J, the junction contained 8 bases not matched to a gene. CDR1 is MNHEY and CDR2 is SVGAGI in the germline V gene. The CDR3 is 14 amino acids. CDR3 sequence reads: CASRDRGVFDEQFF. CDR3 coding DNA: TGTGCCAGCAGGGACAGGGGAGTGTTCGATGAGCAGTTCTTC.

J is TRBJ1-5 and V is TRBV19, with D hard to call. The V end lost 7 bases, the J end lost 2 bases, and 15 bases lay between the germline ends. Looked up from germline, CDR1 is LNHDA and CDR2 is SQIVND (reference sequence). This CDR3 region has 15 residues. CDR3 DNA sequence: TGTGCCAGTAAACCCGCAGAGCGCGGCAATCAGCCCCAGCATTTT. It codes for CASKPAERGNQPQHF.

J is TRBJ1-2 and V is TRBV7-8; D perhaps matches TRBD1 (5 bases). Looked up from germline, CDR1 is SGHVS and CDR2 is FQNEAQ. The CDR3 loop spans 14 amino acids. The V end was cut by 1 base, the J end by 6 bases, with 12 bases between. CDR3 nucleotides: TGTGCCAGCAGCTTAGAACGGGGCCGCGATGGCTACACCTTC. Translation: CASSLERGRDGYTF.

The chain carries TRBV5-1 and TRBJ2-1; D is unresolved. CDR1 and CDR2 (germline): SGHRS, YFSETQ. This CDR3 spans 13 amino acids. Trimming stripped 2 bases from V and 5 bases from J, with 8 bases between. The CDR3: CASSLISHNEQFF. For the CDR3, the DNA is TGCGCCAGCAGCTTAATATCCCACAATGAGCAGTTCTTC.

The chain employs TRBV29-1 and TRBJ2-2; tentative D call: TRBD1 (6 bases). Trimming took 3 bases from V and 7 from J, leaving 12 bases between them. The CDR3 consists of 13 residues. Germline CDR1 is SQVTM and CDR2 is ANQGSEA. CDR3 DNA: TGCAGCGTTGATGCTTCAGGGGTCGGGGAGCTGTTTTTT. Protein sequence: CSVDASGVGELFF.

This clone turned up a few times. V and J are TRBV6-6 and TRBJ1-2; D might be TRBD1 (5 bases). The V end was cut by 6 bases, the J end by 3 bases, with 14 bases between. Germline V CDR1 and CDR2: MNHNY, SVGAGI (reference sequence). The CDR3 runs 14 residues. CDR3 in amino acids: CASRGREGYYGYTF. The CDR3 DNA is TGTGCCAGCAGAGGGAGGGAGGGGTACTATGGCTACACCTTC.

The chain links TRBV19 to TRBJ1-4; the D gene is possibly TRBD1 (6 bases). Germline-derived CDR1 and CDR2 are LNHDA and SQIVND (reference sequence). There are 13 residues in the CDR3. The V end was cut by 7 bases, the J end by 8 bases, with 14 bases between. The CDR3 DNA follows: TGTGCCAGTACCCCGGGCAGGGGCGAAAAACTGTTTTTT. This encodes CASTPGRGEKLFF.

The chain links TRBV11-3 to TRBJ2-1; 12 bases are shared with TRBD2. V dropped 5 bases and J dropped 8; count of bases not matched to a gene: 7. CDR3 length equals 15 residues. Germline V gives CDR1 SGHNT, CDR2 YENEEA. CDR3 amino acids: CASSATSGSLDEQFF. The CDR3 DNA follows: TGTGCCAGCAGCGCGACTAGCGGGAGTCTTGATGAGCAGTTCTTC.

The chain joins TRBV27 to TRBJ1-2; D uncertain. Trimming left V 5 bases short and J 5 bases short, with 12 bases between. Germline CDR1 and CDR2: MNHEY and SMNVEV (reference sequence). The CDR3 has 13 amino acids. The CDR3 DNA follows: TGTGCCAGCAGTGTGACCGGGGAGTATGGCTACACCTTC. Its translation: CASSVTGEYGYTF.

This clone was found once. The chain is built from TRBV2 and TRBJ2-3; 9 nucleotides align to TRBD2. The CDR3 is 15 amino acids. Germline V gives CDR1 SNHLY, CDR2 FYNNEI. The V segment lost 4 bases and the J segment 4 bases; nucleotides outside the gene matches: 6. The CDR3 loop reads CASSVISGGPDTQYF. The CDR3 DNA reads TGTGCCAGCAGTGTAATCAGCGGGGGGCCAGATACGCAGTATTTT.

This clone occurred a few times. The gene calls are TRBV19 and TRBJ2-6; 12 bases are shared with TRBD1. With 7 bases clipped from V and 4 bases from J, the junction kept 11 bases outside the gene matches. Germline-derived CDR1 and CDR2 are LNHDA and SQIVND (reference sequence). The CDR3 runs 18 residues. The CDR3 DNA reads as TGTGCCAGTAAAGGAATCCGGGACAGGGGGCCCGGGGCCAACGTCCTGACTTTC. This codes for CASKGIRDRGPGANVLTF.

The chain recombines TRBV23-1 with TRBJ1-2; 7 nucleotides match TRBD1. TRBV23-1 qualifies as an ORF whose function is uncertain. This CDR3 has 15 residues. Trimming cost V 0 bases and J 1 base; bases outside gene matches: 2. This chain's CDR3 is CASSQSGTVNYGYTF. DNA for the CDR3: TGCGCCAGCAGTCAATCCGGGACAGTTAACTATGGCTACACCTTC.

The rearrangement uses TRBV6-5 and TRBJ2-7; 9 nucleotides align to TRBD1. The CDR3 consists of 16 residues. CDR1 and CDR2 (germline): MNHEY, SVGAGI. Unmatched junction bases numbered 8, after V lost 0 bases and J lost 5 bases. The CDR3 DNA sequence: TGTGCCAGCAGTTACTCGTCCGGGACAGGGTTGGACGAGCAGTACTTC. Translating it yields CASSYSSGTGLDEQYF.

The genes are TRBV10-1 and TRBJ2-4, with D unresolved. This CDR3 contains 14 residues. V lost 3 bases, J lost 0 bases, and 6 bases lay in between. Germline V gene lookup returns CDR1 WNHNN and CDR2 SYGVQD (reference sequence). CDR3 amino acids: CASSDPSAKNIQYF. DNA of the CDR3: TGCGCCAGCAGTGACCCTTCAGCCAAAAACATTCAGTACTTC.

The chain has TRBV9 and TRBJ2-7, with 8 bases lining up with TRBD2. CDR3 length equals 15 residues. CDR1 and CDR2 (germline): SGDLS, YYNGEE. V shed 0 bases and J 1 base; nucleotides not matched to a gene: 3. The CDR3 sequence is CASSVGASGSYEQYF. In DNA, the CDR3 is TGTGCCAGCAGCGTAGGGGCTAGCGGGTCCTACGAGCAGTACTTC.

This clone was seen ten or more times. The chain combines TRBV6-5 with TRBJ1-2; no definite D call. This CDR3 has 14 residues. Trimming took 6 bases from V and 1 from J, leaving 12 bases between them. Germline CDR1 is MNHEY and CDR2 is SVGAGI. The CDR3 sequence is CASSSMDRNYGYTF. The CDR3 bases are TGTGCCAGCAGCTCCATGGACCGTAACTATGGCTACACCTTC.

The chain is built from TRBV7-2 and TRBJ2-7, with 11 bases aligning to TRBD2. CDR3 length equals 16 residues. Germline V gene sequence: CDR1 SGHTA, CDR2 FQGNSA. V lost 4 bases and J lost 4; bases outside the gene matches: 9. CDR3 in amino acids: CASSSTRLAGRYEQYF. CDR3 bases: TGTGCCAGCAGCTCGACTCGACTAGCGGGACGATACGAGCAGTACTTC.

V is TRBV19 and J is TRBJ2-2, with TRBD2 identical over 7 bases. Germline V gene data show CDR1 as LNHDA and CDR2 as SQIVND (reference sequence). V trimming: 3 bases; J trimming: 4 bases; junction bases outside the gene matches: 8. The CDR3 consists of 16 residues. In DNA form, the CDR3 reads TGTGCCAGTAGTATCTTGGGAGGGTCGGGCACCGGGGAGCTGTTTTTT. Translation: CASSILGGSGTGELFF.

This clone was detected only a few times. The chain combines TRBV6-1 with TRBJ2-7; 14 bases match TRBD2. Germline V lookup: CDR1 MNHNS, CDR2 SASEGT. V was pared by 3 bases and J by 1 base, with 2 bases of the junction left unmatched. This CDR3 spans 16 amino acids. CDR3 protein: CASSEGTSGGSYEQYF. CDR3 sequence (DNA): TGTGCCAGCAGTGAGGGGACTAGCGGGGGTTCCTACGAGCAGTACTTC.

The V gene is TRBV18, the J gene TRBJ1-3; D gene ambiguous. This CDR3 region has 13 residues. V lost 6 bases to trimming and J lost 0 bases, with 6 bases between them. From germline, CDR1 is KGHSH and CDR2 LQKENI. As DNA, the CDR3 is TGTGCCAGCTCTCCTGACTCTGGAAACACCATATATTTT. Its translation is CASSPDSGNTIYF.

The chain recombines TRBV7-2 with TRBJ1-5; D remains ambiguous. CDR1 and CDR2 from the germline V gene are SGHTA and FQGNSA. The length of the CDR3 is 15 residues. Trimming removed 1 base from V and 5 bases from J, with 12 bases in between. The CDR3 DNA sequence: TGTGCCAGCAGCTTAGGTGACGGCGGTTATCAGCCCCAGCATTTT. It codes for CASSLGDGGYQPQHF.

Remarks on this clone: An end of the junction does not agree with germline; a read error may underlie this. CDR3 loop: CASSQDRDSLNIQYF. As DNA, the CDR3 is TGCGCCAGCAGCCAAGATCGGGACTCCCTGAACATTCAGTACTTC. The V and J genes are TRBV5-5 and TRBJ2-4; perhaps TRBD2 as D (6 bases). Germline V gene lookup returns CDR1 SGHKS and CDR2 YYEKEE (reference sequence). The CDR3 length is 15 residues.

This chain connects TRBV4-2 to TRBJ2-1; D may be TRBD1 (5 bases). The CDR3 runs 18 residues. V was trimmed by 1 base and J by 0 bases, leaving 16 bases between them. Germline V lookup: CDR1 LGHNA, CDR2 YNFKEQ. CDR3 residues: CASSQGIVGASSYNEQFF. The CDR3, as DNA: TGTGCCAGCAGCCAAGGGATAGTAGGGGCCAGCTCCTACAATGAGCAGTTCTTC.

This sequence joins TRBV14 and TRBJ2-3; no clear D gene. Trimming stripped 4 bases from V and 2 bases from J, with 13 bases between. In germline, CDR1 is SGHDN, CDR2 FVKESK. CDR3 length equals 15 residues. CDR3 region: CASSPERLVTDTQYF. CDR3 nucleotide sequence: TGTGCCAGCAGCCCCGAACGGCTCGTCACAGATACGCAGTATTTT. Full variable domain (rest looked up from reference TRBV14 and TRBJ2-3): EAGVTQFPSHSVIEKGQTVTLRCDPISGHDNLYWYRRVMGKEIKFLLHFVKESKQDESGMPNNRFLAERTGGTYSTLKVQPAELEDSGVYFCASSPERLVTDTQYFGPGTRLTVL.

V and J are TRBV5-1 and TRBJ2-7, with 7 bases fitting TRBD1. V dropped 4 bases and J dropped 3; count of bases not matched to a gene: 10. CDR3 size: 15 residues. Germline CDR1 reads SGHRS; CDR2 reads YFSETQ. The CDR3 DNA follows: TGCGCCAGCAGCCAGGGACAGATCGTACTCTACGAGCAGTACTTC. Residues: CASSQGQIVLYEQYF.

The chain couples TRBV6-6 to TRBJ2-3; a possible D gene is TRBD2 (7 bases). Germline V lookup: CDR1 MNHNY, CDR2 SVGAGI (reference sequence). This CDR3 region has 15 residues. V was cut by 2 bases and J by 4 bases, with 13 bases left in between. The CDR3 loop is CASSYKGGIADTQYF. CDR3 sequence (DNA): TGTGCCAGCAGTTACAAGGGGGGGATCGCAGATACGCAGTATTTT.

V and J are TRBV19 and TRBJ1-2; 8 bases fit TRBD1. CDR1 LNHDA and CDR2 SQIVND come from the germline V gene (reference sequence). The CDR3 loop spans 12 amino acids. Trimming cost V 5 bases and J 7 bases; bases outside gene matches: 3. The CDR3 DNA is TGTGCCAGTAGTCCCGGACAGGGTGGCTACACCTTC. It specifies CASSPGQGGYTF.